This TCR beta chain is drawn from a study of cytomegalovirus exposure and HLA in healthy donors. Sequenced by immunoSEQ multiplex PCR; TCRdb stores in-frame clones only, minus some. Of 130,000 to 150,000 clones detected, just over 85% appear once; the ten largest clones hold almost 8%. With V trimmed by 0 bases and J by 0 bases, 10 bases remained unmatched. Germline assignment: CDR1 GTSNPN and CDR2 SVGIG (reference sequence). The CDR3 spans 18 residues. For this clone: Its antigen is unknown.

Regarding the study as a whole: TCR sequences were mostly rare, though some public TCRs occurred in many donors.

This receptor was taken from a woman aged 18-35 years in good health and CMV-seropositive. This chain connects TRBV30 to TRBJ1-5; 8 nucleotides match TRBD1. The sequenced sample was PBMCs. The CDR3 here is CAWSVNRDRIYSNQPQHF. As DNA, the CDR3 is TGTGCCTGGAGTGTAAATAGGGACAGGATTTATAGCAATCAGCCCCAGCATTTT.